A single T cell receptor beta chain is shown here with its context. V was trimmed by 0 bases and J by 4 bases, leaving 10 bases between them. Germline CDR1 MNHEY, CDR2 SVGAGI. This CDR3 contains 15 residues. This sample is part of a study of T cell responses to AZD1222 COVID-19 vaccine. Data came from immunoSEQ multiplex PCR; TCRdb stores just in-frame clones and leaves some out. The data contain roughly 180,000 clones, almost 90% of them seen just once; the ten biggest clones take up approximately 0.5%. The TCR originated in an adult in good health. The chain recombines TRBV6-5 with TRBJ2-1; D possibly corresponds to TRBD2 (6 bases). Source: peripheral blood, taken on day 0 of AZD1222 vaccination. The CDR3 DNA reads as TGTGCCAGCAGTTACTCGCGGGACCTTTACAATGAGCAGTTCTTC. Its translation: CASSYSRDLYNEQFF.